This TCR beta chain was identified in a study of shared clonotypes between healthy human individuals. Study-level findings and limits: In contrast to clonotypes shared by all four donors, non-shared clonotypes had lower generation probabilities.

Of note for this clone: What it binds is unknown.

The study ran the assay at deep level. Sequencing used immunoSEQ multiplex PCR; TCRdb keeps in-frame clones, though not all of them. The sample carries millions of clones, 95% recorded once. CDR3 length equals 17 residues. CDR1 is LGHNA and CDR2 is YSLEER in the germline V gene. The V and J ends lost 1 base and 0 bases, in that order; junction bases with no gene match: 5. The sequence was obtained from a man younger than 35 in good health. The sequenced material came from naive CD4+ T cells sorted from blood. Subset specified: CD45RA+ positively selected. The chain combines TRBV4-3 with TRBJ2-1, with TRBD1 identical over 8 bases. CDR3 sequence: CASSQASGGVSYNEQFF. The DNA of the CDR3 is TGCGCCAGCAGCCAAGCCTCAGGGGGCGTCTCCTACAATGAGCAGTTCTTC.